This T cell receptor beta chain was captured in a study of CD8 T cells in Susac syndrome. Random hexamers were used to reverse transcribe the RNA input (about 0.5 to 1 ug). A multiplex approach, immunoSEQ multiplex PCR, amplified TCR beta CDR3 across 54 Vbeta and 13 Jbeta. From the immunoSEQ multiplex PCR reads, TCRdb called clonotypes with MiXCR, one entry per CDR3 protein. The sample shows approximately 77,000 distinct CDR3 sequences, about 92% of them seen only once. This CDR3 has 16 amino acids. Per germline, CDR1 SGHDN and CDR2 FVKESK. J was trimmed by 4 bases and V by 4 bases; bases with no gene match: 12.

The gene calls are TRBV14 and TRBJ1-1; TRBD1 matches 7 bases. The receptor was isolated from a human donor with Susac syndrome. Specimen: CD4+ T cells from PBMCs. The CDR3 bases are TGTGCCAGCAGCCGGCTGGGGCAGGGGGTCGCCACTGAAGCTTTCTTT. This sequence encodes CASSRLGQGVATEAFF.